Listed here are 17 T cell receptor beta chains from one sample, sequenced in a study of CD8 T cells in ankylosing spondylitis. Each CDR3 protein is one row after TCRdb ran MiXCR on the 5' RACE reads. The sample consists of 150,000 to 200,000 distinct CDR3 sequences, around a tenth of them appearing once. Material for sequencing was blood, either unsorted or a sorted T cell fraction (not recorded which). Source of these receptors: a male donor with ankylosing spondylitis or in good health (not recorded which).

V usage is TRBV11-2 and J usage is TRBJ2-7; 8 bases match TRBD2. Losses at the gene ends were 5 bases for V and 6 bases for J; bases not matched to a gene: 18. In germline, CDR1 is SGHAT, CDR2 FQNNGV. CDR3 length: 17 residues. The CDR3 DNA reads as TGTGCCAGCAGCCCCACGCCAGCGGGAGCGACTCAGGGCGAGCAGTACTTC. Translating gives CASSPTPAGATQGEQYF.

This clonotype showed up many times. The chain is built from TRBV10-3 and TRBJ2-2; 10 bases are a match to TRBD2. Germline lookup yields CDR1 ENHRY and CDR2 SYGVKD. V lost 7 bases, J lost 1 base, and 15 bases stayed unmatched. The CDR3 runs 19 residues. The CDR3 region is CAITLEPRTSGLNTGELFF. CDR3 nucleotide sequence: TGTGCCATCACCCTCGAGCCTAGGACTAGCGGCTTGAACACCGGGGAGCTGTTTTTT.

This clonotype turned up a few times. J is TRBJ2-2 and V is TRBV11-3; the D gene is possibly TRBD2 (5 bases). V was shortened by 1 base and J by 3 bases, with 9 bases between the two germline ends. The CDR3 is 15 residues long. Germline CDR1 reads SGHNT; CDR2 reads YENEEA. The CDR3 nucleotides are TGTGCCAGCAGCTTAGTGGGGAGAGACACCGGGGAGCTGTTTTTT. It is translated as CASSLVGRDTGELFF.

This clonotype was recorded a few times. The rearrangement joins TRBV5-1 to TRBJ2-1, with 11 bases identical to TRBD2. V trimming: 4 bases; J trimming: 3 bases; junction bases outside the gene matches: 3. The CDR3 is 15 amino acids. Germline CDR1 reads SGHRS; CDR2 reads YFSETQ. Written as DNA, the CDR3 is TGCGCCAGCAGCGTGGGACTAGCGGACTACAATGAGCAGTTCTTC. This codes for CASSVGLADYNEQFF.

This clonotype was seen many times. The chain uses TRBV5-6 and TRBJ2-1, with D perhaps matching TRBD2 (6 bases). Germline-derived CDR1 and CDR2 are SGHDT and YYEEEE. V shed 2 bases and J shed 8 bases, with 17 bases lying between them. The CDR3 sequence is 15 residues long. CDR3 residues: CASSLPGGEVDEQFF. Here the CDR3 DNA reads TGTGCCAGCAGCTTACCCGGGGGAGAAGTTGATGAGCAGTTCTTC.

This clonotype has more than one count but fewer than ten. The V and J genes are TRBV6-1 and TRBJ2-1, with D unclear. The germline V gene has CDR1 MNHNS and CDR2 SASEGT. The V end lost 3 bases, the J end lost 7 bases, and 7 bases lay between the germline ends. This CDR3 comprises 12 residues. CDR3 region: CASSEYLNEQFF. CDR3 nucleotides: TGTGCCAGCAGTGAGTACCTAAATGAGCAGTTCTTC.

The sample holds a few counts of this clonotype. CDR3 nucleotides: TGTGCCAGCAGCGTAGAAGGGGTGGACACCGGGGAGCTGTTTTTT. This gives the protein CASSVEGVDTGELFF. The J gene is TRBJ2-2, the V gene TRBV9; a weak D match, TRBD1 (5 bases). The CDR3 length is 15 residues. The ends were cut back, 0 bases at V and 3 bases at J, with 9 bases in the middle. Looked up from germline, CDR1 is SGDLS and CDR2 is YYNGEE.

This clonotype has at least ten counts. V and J are TRBV9 and TRBJ2-1; 11 nucleotides align to TRBD2. The CDR3 is 16 residues long. Losses at the gene ends were 0 bases for V and 7 bases for J; bases not matched to a gene: 6. CDR1 SGDLS and CDR2 YYNGEE come from the germline V gene. The CDR3 reads CASSVGASGGRNEQFF. The CDR3 coding sequence is TGTGCCAGCAGCGTAGGGGCTAGCGGGGGGCGAAATGAGCAGTTCTTC.

This chain connects TRBV5-1 to TRBJ2-7, with 11 bases fitting TRBD2. The CDR3 length is 18 residues. Trimming at V came to 2 bases and at J to 0 bases, leaving 10 bases not matched to a gene. Germline assignment: CDR1 SGHRS and CDR2 YFSETQ. CDR3 sequence (DNA): TGCGCCAGCAGCTTTGAGAGACTAGCGGGGTCTAGCTCCTACGAGCAGTACTTC. Its translation is CASSFERLAGSSSYEQYF.

In its sample, this clonotype was seen many times. This sequence joins TRBV5-1 and TRBJ2-1; 10 bases align to TRBD2. Germline assignment: CDR1 SGHRS and CDR2 YFSETQ. With 0 bases clipped from V and 0 bases from J, the junction kept 3 bases outside the gene matches. The CDR3 contains 17 residues. DNA for the CDR3: TGCGCCAGCAGCTTGGAGGCTAGCGGGAGCTCCTACAATGAGCAGTTCTTC. Its protein product is CASSLEASGSSYNEQFF.

This clonotype was counted a few times. V is TRBV7-9 and J is TRBJ2-3; possibly TRBD2 for D (6 bases). The germline V and J ends were trimmed by 4 bases and 4 bases, with 15 bases remaining between them. This CDR3 is built from 15 residues. Germline V gives CDR1 SEHNR, CDR2 FQNEAQ (reference sequence). The CDR3 loop is CASSSLPGEADTQYF. In DNA form, the CDR3 reads TGTGCCAGCAGCTCCCTCCCGGGGGAAGCAGATACGCAGTATTTT.

This clonotype was seen just once. The chain links TRBV5-6 to TRBJ2-5; 7 bases fit TRBD1. The CDR3 spans 15 residues. The germline V gene has CDR1 SGHDT and CDR2 YYEEEE. V shed 6 bases, J shed 4 bases, and the junction held 12 bases outside the gene matches. CDR3 in DNA: TGTGCCAGCAACTACCCCCACAGGGGATTAGAGACCCAGTACTTC. Translating gives CASNYPHRGLETQYF.

This clonotype has at least ten counts. This chain links TRBV5-1 with TRBJ1-1; D may be TRBD1 (6 bases). Germline V gene data show CDR1 as SGHRS and CDR2 as YFSETQ. The germline V and J ends were trimmed by 4 bases and 1 base, with 8 bases remaining between them. The CDR3 has 13 residues. This CDR3 reads CASSQQGNTEAFF. The CDR3 bases are TGCGCCAGCAGCCAACAGGGGAACACTGAAGCTTTCTTT.

At least ten counts were recorded for this clonotype. The chain has TRBV5-8 and TRBJ1-5; D is unclear. CDR1 is SGHTS, CDR2 YDEGEE, per germline. V lost 0 bases and J lost 1, with 14 bases in between. The CDR3 spans 17 residues. CDR3 amino acids: CASSLGAAGWSNQPQHF. The CDR3 region has the DNA TGTGCCAGCAGCTTGGGGGCCGCGGGATGGAGCAATCAGCCCCAGCATTTT.

This clonotype was seen a few times. V gene TRBV7-9 combines with J gene TRBJ2-2; D unclear. Germline lookup yields CDR1 SEHNR and CDR2 FQNEAQ (reference sequence). This CDR3 spans 13 amino acids. V was trimmed by 2 bases and J by 7 bases, leaving 8 bases between them. The CDR3 DNA reads as TGTGCCAGCAGCTTACTGCCAGGCGGGGAGCTGTTTTTT. It encodes CASSLLPGGELFF.

The V call is TRBV7-7, the J call TRBJ2-7, with 7 bases that match TRBD1. Per the germline V gene, CDR1 is SSHAT and CDR2 is FNYEAQ (reference sequence). The CDR3 is 14 amino acids. V dropped 5 bases and J dropped 3; count of bases not matched to a gene: 7. Here the CDR3 DNA reads TGTGCCAGCAGCACCCGGGACAGACTCTACGAGCAGTACTTC. This sequence encodes CASSTRDRLYEQYF.

This clonotype was picked up many times. The chain carries TRBV27 and TRBJ1-5; D might be TRBD1 (6 bases). Looked up from germline, CDR1 is MNHEY and CDR2 is SMNVEV (reference sequence). V was pared by 4 bases and J by 0 bases, with 13 bases between. The CDR3 covers 16 residues. This CDR3 is CASSSWRGNSNQPQHF. Here the CDR3 DNA reads TGTGCCAGCAGTTCCTGGAGGGGGAATAGCAATCAGCCCCAGCATTTT.